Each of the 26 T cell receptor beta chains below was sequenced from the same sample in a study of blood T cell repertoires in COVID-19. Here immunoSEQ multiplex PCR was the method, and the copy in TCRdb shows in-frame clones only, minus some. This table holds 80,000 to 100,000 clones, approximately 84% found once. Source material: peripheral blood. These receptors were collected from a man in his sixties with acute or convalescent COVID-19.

The CDR3 DNA reads TGTGCCAGCAGACAACAGGGGGCTGGCTACACCTTC. It translates to CASRQQGAGYTF. V is TRBV12-3 or TRBV12-4 and J is TRBJ1-2; TRBD1 matches at 9 bases. V lost 6 bases to trimming and J lost 7 bases; unmatched junction nucleotides: 3. The CDR3 loop spans 12 amino acids.

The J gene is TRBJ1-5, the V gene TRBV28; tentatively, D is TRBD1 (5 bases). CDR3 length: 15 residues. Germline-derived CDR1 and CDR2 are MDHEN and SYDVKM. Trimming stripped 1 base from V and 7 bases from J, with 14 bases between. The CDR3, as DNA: TGTGCCAGCAGTTTATTGGCAGGGTCGGAACAGCCCCAGCATTTT. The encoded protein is CASSLLAGSEQPQHF.

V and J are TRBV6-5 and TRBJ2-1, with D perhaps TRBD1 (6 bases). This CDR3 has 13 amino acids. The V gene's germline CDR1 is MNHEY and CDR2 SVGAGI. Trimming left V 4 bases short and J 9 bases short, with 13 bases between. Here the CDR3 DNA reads TGTGCCAGCAGTTTCACAGGGATTACTGAGCAGTTCTTC. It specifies CASSFTGITEQFF.

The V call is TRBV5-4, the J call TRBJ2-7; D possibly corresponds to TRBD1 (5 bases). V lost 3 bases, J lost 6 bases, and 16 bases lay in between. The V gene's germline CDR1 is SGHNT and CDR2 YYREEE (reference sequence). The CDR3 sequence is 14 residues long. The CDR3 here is CASSSPRIGAEQYF. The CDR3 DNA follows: TGTGCCAGCAGCTCCCCGCGGATAGGGGCCGAGCAGTACTTC.

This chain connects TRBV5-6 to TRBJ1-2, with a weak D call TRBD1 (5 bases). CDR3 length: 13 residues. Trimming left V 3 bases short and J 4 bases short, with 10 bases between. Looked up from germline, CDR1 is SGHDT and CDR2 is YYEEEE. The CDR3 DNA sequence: TGTGCCAGCAGCTACGGAACAGGCTATGGCTACACCTTC. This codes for CASSYGTGYGYTF.

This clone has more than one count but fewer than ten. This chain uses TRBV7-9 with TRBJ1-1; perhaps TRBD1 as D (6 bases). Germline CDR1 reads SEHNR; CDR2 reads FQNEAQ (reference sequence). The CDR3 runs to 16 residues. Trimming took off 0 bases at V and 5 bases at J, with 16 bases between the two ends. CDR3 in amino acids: CASSLAGDTSRTEAFF. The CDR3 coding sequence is TGTGCCAGCAGCTTAGCGGGGGACACCTCACGGACTGAAGCTTTCTTT.

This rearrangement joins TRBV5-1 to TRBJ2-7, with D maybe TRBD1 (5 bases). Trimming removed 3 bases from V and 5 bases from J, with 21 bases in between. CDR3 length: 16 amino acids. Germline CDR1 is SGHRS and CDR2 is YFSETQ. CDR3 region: CASSSDRNTGRDEQYF. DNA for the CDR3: TGCGCCAGCAGCTCCGATAGGAATACGGGCAGGGACGAGCAGTACTTC.

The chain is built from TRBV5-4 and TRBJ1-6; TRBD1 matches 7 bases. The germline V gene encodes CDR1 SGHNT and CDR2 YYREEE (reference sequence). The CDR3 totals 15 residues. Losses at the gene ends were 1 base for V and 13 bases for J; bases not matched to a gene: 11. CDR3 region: CASSLRGTVGVPLHF. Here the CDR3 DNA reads TGTGCCAGCAGCTTGCGCGGGACAGTTGGTGTCCCCCTCCACTTT.

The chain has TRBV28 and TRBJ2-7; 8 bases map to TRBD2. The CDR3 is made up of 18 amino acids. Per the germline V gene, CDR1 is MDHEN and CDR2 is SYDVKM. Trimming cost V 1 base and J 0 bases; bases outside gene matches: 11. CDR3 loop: CASSLLLGASGSSYEQYF. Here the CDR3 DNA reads TGTGCCAGCAGTTTATTATTGGGGGCTAGCGGGTCCTCCTACGAGCAGTACTTC.

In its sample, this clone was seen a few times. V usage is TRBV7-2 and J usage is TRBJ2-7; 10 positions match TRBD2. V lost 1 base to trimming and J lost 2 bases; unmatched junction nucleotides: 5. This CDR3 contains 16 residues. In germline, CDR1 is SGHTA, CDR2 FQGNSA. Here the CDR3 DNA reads TGTGCCAGCAGCTTAGGGCGGCTAGCGGGAGCCTACGAGCAGTACTTC. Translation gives CASSLGRLAGAYEQYF.

The CDR3 bases are TGTGCCAGCAGCCAAGGCTTGGGGGCAAGCAATCAGCCCCAGCATTTT. Amino acids: CASSQGLGASNQPQHF. The rearrangement links TRBV14 to TRBJ1-5; tentative D call: TRBD1 (6 bases). CDR3 size: 16 residues. V was cut by 1 base and J by 1 base, with 11 bases left in between. Germline CDR1 SGHDN, CDR2 FVKESK.

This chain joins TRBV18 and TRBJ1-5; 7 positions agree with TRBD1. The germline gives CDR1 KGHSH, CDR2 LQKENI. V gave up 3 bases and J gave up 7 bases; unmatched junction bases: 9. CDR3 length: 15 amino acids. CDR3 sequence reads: CASSPRGQRTQPQHF. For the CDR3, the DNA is TGTGCCAGCTCACCCCGGGGACAGCGGACGCAGCCCCAGCATTTT. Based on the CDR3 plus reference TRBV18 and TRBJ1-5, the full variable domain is NAGVMQNPRHLVRRRGQEARLRCSPMKGHSHVYWYRQLPEEGLKFMVYLQKENIIDESGMPKERFSAEFPKEGPSILRIQQVVRGDSAAYFCASSPRGQRTQPQHFGDGTRLSIL.

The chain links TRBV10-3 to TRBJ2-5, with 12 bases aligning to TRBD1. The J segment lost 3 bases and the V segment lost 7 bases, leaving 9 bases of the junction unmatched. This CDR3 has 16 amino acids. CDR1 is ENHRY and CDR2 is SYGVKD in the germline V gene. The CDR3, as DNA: TGTGCCATCAAGCCGGGACAGGGGGCGTTCAAAGAGACCCAGTACTTC. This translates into CAIKPGQGAFKETQYF.

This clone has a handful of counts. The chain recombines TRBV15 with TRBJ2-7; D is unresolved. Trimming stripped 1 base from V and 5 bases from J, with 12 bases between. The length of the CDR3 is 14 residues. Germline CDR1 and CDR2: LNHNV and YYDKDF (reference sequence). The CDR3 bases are TGTGCCACCAGCAGAGTTGTGTCCGCGAACGAGCAGTACTTC. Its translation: CATSRVVSANEQYF.

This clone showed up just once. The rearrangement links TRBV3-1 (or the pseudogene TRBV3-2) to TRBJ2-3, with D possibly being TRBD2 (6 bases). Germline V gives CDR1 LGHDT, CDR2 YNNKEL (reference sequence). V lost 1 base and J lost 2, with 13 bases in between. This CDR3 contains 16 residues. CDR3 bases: TGTGCCAGCAGCCAAGCGGGACTTACGTACACAGATACGCAGTATTTT. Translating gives CASSQAGLTYTDTQYF.

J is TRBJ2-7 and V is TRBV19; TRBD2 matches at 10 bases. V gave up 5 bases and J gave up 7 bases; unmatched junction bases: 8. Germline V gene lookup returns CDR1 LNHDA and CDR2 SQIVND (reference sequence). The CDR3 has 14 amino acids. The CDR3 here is CASSPTSGIGEQYF. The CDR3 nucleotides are TGTGCCAGTAGTCCCACTAGCGGGATTGGGGAGCAGTACTTC.

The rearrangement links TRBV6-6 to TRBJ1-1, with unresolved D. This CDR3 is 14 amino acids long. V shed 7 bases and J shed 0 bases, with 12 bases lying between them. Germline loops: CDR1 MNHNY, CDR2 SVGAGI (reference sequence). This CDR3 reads CASTITEMNTEAFF. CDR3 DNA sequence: TGTGCCAGCACCATAACAGAGATGAACACTGAAGCTTTCTTT.

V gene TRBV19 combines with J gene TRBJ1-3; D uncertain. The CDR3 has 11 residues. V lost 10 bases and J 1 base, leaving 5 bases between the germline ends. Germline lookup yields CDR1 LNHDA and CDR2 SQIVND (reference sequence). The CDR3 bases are TGTGCCACCCGTTCTGGAAACACCATATATTTT. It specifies CATRSGNTIYF.

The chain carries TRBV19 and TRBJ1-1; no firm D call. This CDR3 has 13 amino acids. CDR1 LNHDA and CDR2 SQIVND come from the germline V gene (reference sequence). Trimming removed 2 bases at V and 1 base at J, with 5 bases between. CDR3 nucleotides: TGTGCCAGTAGTATAACTCGGAACACTGAAGCTTTCTTT. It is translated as CASSITRNTEAFF.

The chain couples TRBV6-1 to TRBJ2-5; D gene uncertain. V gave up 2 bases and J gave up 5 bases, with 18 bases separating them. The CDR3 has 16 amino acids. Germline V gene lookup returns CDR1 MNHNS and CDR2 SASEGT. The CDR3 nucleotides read TGTGCCAGCAGTGAAAACCCCTCCAGGCTCCGGGAGACCCAGTACTTC. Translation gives CASSENPSRLRETQYF.

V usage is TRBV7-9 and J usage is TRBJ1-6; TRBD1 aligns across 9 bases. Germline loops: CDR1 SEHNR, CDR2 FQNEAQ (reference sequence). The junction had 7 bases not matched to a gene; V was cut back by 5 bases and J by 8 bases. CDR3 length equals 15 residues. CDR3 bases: TGTGCCAGCAGCCCAATCAGGACAGGGGATTCACCCCTCCACTTT. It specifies CASSPIRTGDSPLHF.

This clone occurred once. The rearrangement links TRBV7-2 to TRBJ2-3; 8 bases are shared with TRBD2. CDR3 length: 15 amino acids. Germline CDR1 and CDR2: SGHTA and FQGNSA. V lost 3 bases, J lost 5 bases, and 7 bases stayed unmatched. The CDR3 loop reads CASSFRRGAQDTQYF. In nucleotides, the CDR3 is TGTGCCAGCAGCTTTAGGCGGGGGGCCCAAGATACGCAGTATTTT. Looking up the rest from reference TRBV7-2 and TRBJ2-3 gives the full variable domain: GAGVSQSPSNKVTEKGKDVELRCDPISGHTALYWYRQSLGQGLEFLIYFQGNSAPDKSGLPSDRFSAERTGGSVSTLTIQRTQQEDSAVYLCASSFRRGAQDTQYFGPGTRLTVL.

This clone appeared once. The DNA of the CDR3 is TGTGCCAGCAGTTTACAGGACAGAGATAACTATGGCTACACCTTC. Translation: CASSLQDRDNYGYTF. The rearrangement links TRBV28 to TRBJ1-2; maybe TRBD1 (6 bases). This CDR3 has 15 residues. Trimming shortened V by 2 bases and J by 1 base, and 11 bases separated the two germline ends. Germline CDR1 is MDHEN and CDR2 is SYDVKM.

The CDR3 is CASSAAGGQRDNSYEQYF. The CDR3 coding sequence is TGTGCCAGCTCAGCTGCGGGAGGCCAAAGGGATAACTCCTACGAGCAGTACTTC. This sequence joins TRBV18 and TRBJ2-7; 8 bases are a match to TRBD2. Germline V CDR1 and CDR2: KGHSH, LQKENI. V shed 5 bases and J 0 bases; nucleotides not matched to a gene: 15. There are 18 residues in the CDR3.

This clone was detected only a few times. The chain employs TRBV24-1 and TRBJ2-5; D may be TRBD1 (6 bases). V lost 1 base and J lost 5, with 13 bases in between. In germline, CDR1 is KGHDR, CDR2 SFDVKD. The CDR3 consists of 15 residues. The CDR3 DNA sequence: TGTGCCACCAGTGATTTTATACAGGGTAGGGAGACCCAGTACTTC. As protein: CATSDFIQGRETQYF.

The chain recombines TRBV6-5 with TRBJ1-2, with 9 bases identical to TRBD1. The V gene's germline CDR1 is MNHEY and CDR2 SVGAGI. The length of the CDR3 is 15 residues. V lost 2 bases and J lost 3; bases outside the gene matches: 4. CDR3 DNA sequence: TGTGCCAGCAGTTACGTGACAGGGGGTGACTATGGCTACACCTTC. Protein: CASSYVTGGDYGYTF.